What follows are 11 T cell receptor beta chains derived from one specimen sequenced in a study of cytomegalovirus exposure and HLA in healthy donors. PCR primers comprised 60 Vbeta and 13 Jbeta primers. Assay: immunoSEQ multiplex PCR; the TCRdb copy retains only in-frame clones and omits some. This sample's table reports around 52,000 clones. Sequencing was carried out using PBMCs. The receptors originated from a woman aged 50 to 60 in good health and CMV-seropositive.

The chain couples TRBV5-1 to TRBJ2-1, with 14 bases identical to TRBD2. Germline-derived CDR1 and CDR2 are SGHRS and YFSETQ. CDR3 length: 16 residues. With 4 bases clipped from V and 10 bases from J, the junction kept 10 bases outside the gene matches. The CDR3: CASSLGTSGRVEEQFF. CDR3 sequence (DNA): TGCGCCAGCAGCCTTGGGACTAGCGGGAGAGTGGAGGAGCAGTTCTTC.

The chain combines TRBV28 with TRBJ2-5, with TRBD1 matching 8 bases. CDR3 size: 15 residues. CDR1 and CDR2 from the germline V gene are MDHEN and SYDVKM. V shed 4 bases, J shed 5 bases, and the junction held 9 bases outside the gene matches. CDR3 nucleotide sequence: TGTGCCAGCAGTTCAACCGGACAGGGACTGGAGACCCAGTACTTC. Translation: CASSSTGQGLETQYF. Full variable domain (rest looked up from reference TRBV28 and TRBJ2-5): DVKVTQSSRYLVKRTGEKVFLECVQDMDHENMFWYRQDPGLGLRLIYFSYDVKMKEKGDIPEGYSVSREKKERFSLILESASTNQTSMYLCASSSTGQGLETQYFGPGTRLLVL.

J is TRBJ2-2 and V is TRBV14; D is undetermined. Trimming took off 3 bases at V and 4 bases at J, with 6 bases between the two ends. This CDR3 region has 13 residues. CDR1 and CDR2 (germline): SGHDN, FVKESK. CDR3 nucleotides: TGTGCCAGCAGCCAGCGTTTCACCGGGGAGCTGTTTTTT. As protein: CASSQRFTGELFF.

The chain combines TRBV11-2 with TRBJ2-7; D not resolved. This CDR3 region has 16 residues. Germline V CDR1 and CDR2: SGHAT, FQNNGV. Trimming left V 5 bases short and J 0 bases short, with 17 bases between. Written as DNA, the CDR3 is TGTGCCAGCAGCCCACCTCACGGGTTGAGCTCCTACGAGCAGTACTTC. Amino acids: CASSPPHGLSSYEQYF.

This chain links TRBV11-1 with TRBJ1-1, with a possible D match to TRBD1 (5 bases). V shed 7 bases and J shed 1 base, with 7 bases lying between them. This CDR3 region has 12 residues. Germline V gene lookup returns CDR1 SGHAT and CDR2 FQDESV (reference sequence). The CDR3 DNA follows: TGTGCCAGCACTGACAGGAACACTGAAGCTTTCTTT. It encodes CASTDRNTEAFF.

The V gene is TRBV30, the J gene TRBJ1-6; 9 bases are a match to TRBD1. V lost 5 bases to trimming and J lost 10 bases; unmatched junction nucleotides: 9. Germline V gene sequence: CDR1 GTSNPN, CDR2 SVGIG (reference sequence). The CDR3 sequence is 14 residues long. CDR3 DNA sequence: TGTGCCTGGTCCGGGACAGGGATTTGGTCACCCCTCCACTTT. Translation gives CAWSGTGIWSPLHF.

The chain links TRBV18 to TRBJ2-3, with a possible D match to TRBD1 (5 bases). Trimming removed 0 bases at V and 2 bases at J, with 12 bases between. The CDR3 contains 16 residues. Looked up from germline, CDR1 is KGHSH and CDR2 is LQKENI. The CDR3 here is CASSPPKGLDTDTQYF. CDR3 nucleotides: TGTGCCAGCTCACCACCGAAGGGGCTCGACACAGATACGCAGTATTTT.

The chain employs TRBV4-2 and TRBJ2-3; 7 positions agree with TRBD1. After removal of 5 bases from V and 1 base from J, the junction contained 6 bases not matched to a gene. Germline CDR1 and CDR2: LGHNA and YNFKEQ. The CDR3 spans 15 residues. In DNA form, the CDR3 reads TGTGCCAGCAGCGAGGGGGCCTATGGCACAGATACGCAGTATTTT. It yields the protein CASSEGAYGTDTQYF.

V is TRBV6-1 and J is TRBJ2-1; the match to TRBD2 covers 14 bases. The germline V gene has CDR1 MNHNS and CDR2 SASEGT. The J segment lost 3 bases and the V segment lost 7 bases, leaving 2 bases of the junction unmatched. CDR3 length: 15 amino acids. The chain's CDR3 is CASNGLAGGYNEQFF. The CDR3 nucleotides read TGTGCCAGCAACGGACTAGCGGGAGGCTACAATGAGCAGTTCTTC.

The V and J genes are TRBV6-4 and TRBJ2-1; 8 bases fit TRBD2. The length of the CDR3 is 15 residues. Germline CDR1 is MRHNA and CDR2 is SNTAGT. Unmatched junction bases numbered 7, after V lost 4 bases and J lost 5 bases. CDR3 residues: CASSAESGGDNEQFF. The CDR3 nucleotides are TGTGCCAGCAGTGCCGAATCGGGAGGGGACAATGAGCAGTTCTTC.

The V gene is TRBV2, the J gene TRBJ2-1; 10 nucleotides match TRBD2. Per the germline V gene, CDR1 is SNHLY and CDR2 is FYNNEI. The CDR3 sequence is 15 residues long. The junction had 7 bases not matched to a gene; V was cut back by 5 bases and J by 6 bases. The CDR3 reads CASSPLAGVPNEQFF. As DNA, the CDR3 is TGTGCCAGCAGTCCCCTAGCGGGGGTCCCCAATGAGCAGTTCTTC.